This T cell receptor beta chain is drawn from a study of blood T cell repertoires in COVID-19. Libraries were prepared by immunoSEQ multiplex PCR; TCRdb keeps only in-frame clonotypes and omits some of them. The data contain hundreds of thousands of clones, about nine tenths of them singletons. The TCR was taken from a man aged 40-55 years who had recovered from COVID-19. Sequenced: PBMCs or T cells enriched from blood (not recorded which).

The CDR3 here is CASMAYSYGYTF. The CDR3 region has the DNA TGTGCCAGCATGGCCTACAGTTATGGCTACACCTTC. The chain joins TRBV7-9 to TRBJ1-2, with no clear D. This CDR3 has 12 residues. The germline CDR1 and CDR2 sequences are SEHNR and FQNEAQ (reference sequence). The V gene lost 7 bases and the J gene lost 5 bases, with 11 bases spanning the gap.